The 27 T cell receptor beta chains below all came from one sample that was sequenced in a study of shared clonotypes between healthy human individuals. Method: immunoSEQ multiplex PCR; TCRdb's copy keeps in-frame clones and lacks some. This repertoire shows about 230,000 clones, 65% found once; its top ten account for more than 9.5%. What was sequenced was memory CD4+ T cells sorted from blood. This sample's subset: CD45RA-negative fraction. The receptor source for this set is a man under 40 in good health.

V usage is TRBV5-1 and J usage is TRBJ2-2, with a weak D call TRBD2 (6 bases). The CDR3 extends over 15 amino acids. Looked up from germline, CDR1 is SGHRS and CDR2 is YFSETQ. Trimming took 0 bases from V and 4 from J, leaving 10 bases between them. Here the CDR3 reads CASSLVNGGTGELFF. The CDR3 coding sequence is TGCGCCAGCAGCTTGGTGAACGGGGGCACCGGGGAGCTGTTTTTT.

The chain joins TRBV7-6 to TRBJ2-3; unclear D gene. Germline lookup yields CDR1 SGHVS and CDR2 FNYEAQ. Trimming removed 8 bases at V and 2 bases at J, with 8 bases between. This CDR3 contains 12 residues. The chain's CDR3 is CASQSYTDTQYF. The CDR3 coding sequence is TGTGCCAGCCAGAGTTACACAGATACGCAGTATTTT.

CDR3 nucleotides: TGTGCCAGCAGTTTAAAGACTACCCCCTCCTACAATGAGCAGTTCTTC. This sequence encodes CASSLKTTPSYNEQFF. V and J are TRBV27 and TRBJ2-1; D perhaps matches TRBD2 (5 bases). The ends were cut back, 2 bases at V and 0 bases at J, with 11 bases in the middle. Germline V gene lookup returns CDR1 MNHEY and CDR2 SMNVEV (reference sequence). This CDR3 spans 16 amino acids.

The chain uses TRBV5-1 and TRBJ2-3; tentative D call: TRBD2 (5 bases). CDR3 length: 15 amino acids. Trimming cost V 7 bases and J 4 bases, with 19 bases left between them. The germline CDR1 and CDR2 sequences are SGHRS and YFSETQ. The CDR3 nucleotides are TGCGCCAGCGCACCTGCCGGGAATCGGGCAGATACGCAGTATTTT. This gives the protein CASAPAGNRADTQYF.

V usage is TRBV2 and J usage is TRBJ2-5; TRBD2 is a possible D gene (7 bases). V was clipped by 10 bases and J by 5 bases, with 17 bases between them. This CDR3 has 13 residues. Germline V gene data show CDR1 as SNHLY and CDR2 as FYNNEI. CDR3 amino acids: CATEGGRGETQYF. CDR3 in DNA: TGTGCCACCGAAGGGGGGAGGGGCGAGACCCAGTACTTC.

This chain uses TRBV4-3 with TRBJ2-3; TRBD2 is a possible D gene (5 bases). The CDR3 is 13 residues long. Trimming took 1 base from V and 4 from J, leaving 6 bases between them. Looked up from germline, CDR1 is LGHNA and CDR2 is YSLEER. The CDR3 loop is CASSQGRADTQYF. The CDR3 DNA is TGCGCCAGCAGCCAAGGGCGGGCAGATACGCAGTATTTT.

The V and J genes are TRBV5-1 and TRBJ2-1, with D possibly being TRBD2 (6 bases). The CDR3 runs to 15 residues. The V gene's germline CDR1 is SGHRS and CDR2 YFSETQ. V shed 0 bases and J shed 5 bases, with 12 bases lying between them. CDR3 sequence reads: CASSLVPSVNNEQFF. In DNA, the CDR3 is TGCGCCAGCAGCTTGGTACCTAGCGTTAACAATGAGCAGTTCTTC.

This sequence joins TRBV10-3 and TRBJ2-1, with 8 bases matching TRBD2. This CDR3 region has 15 residues. Losses at the gene ends were 8 bases for V and 0 bases for J; bases not matched to a gene: 6. The germline V gene has CDR1 ENHRY and CDR2 SYGVKD. The CDR3 loop reads CAIGERESSYNEQFF. The CDR3 DNA is TGTGCCATCGGGGAGCGGGAGAGCTCCTACAATGAGCAGTTCTTC.

Only a few counts were recorded for this clone. This chain uses TRBV2 with TRBJ1-1, with TRBD1 matching over 10 bases. The junction had 1 base not matched to a gene; V was cut back by 5 bases and J by 1 base. CDR3 length equals 14 residues. Germline V lookup: CDR1 SNHLY, CDR2 FYNNEI. The CDR3 region has the DNA TGTGCCAGCAGTCGGGACAGGGGGAACACTGAAGCTTTCTTT. It yields the protein CASSRDRGNTEAFF.

A word on this clone: The same CDR3 can be traced to other DNA sequences in this sample. The chain couples TRBV11-2 to TRBJ2-1; 9 bases are a match to TRBD1. The V gene end was trimmed by 1 base and the J gene end by 4 bases; junction bases not matched to a gene: 2. This CDR3 has 15 residues. Germline V gives CDR1 SGHAT, CDR2 FQNNGV. The chain's CDR3 is CASSLGTGAYNEQFF. CDR3 coding DNA: TGTGCCAGCAGCTTAGGGACAGGGGCGTACAATGAGCAGTTCTTC.

The chain recombines TRBV5-1 with TRBJ2-1; D is unresolved. Germline V gene data show CDR1 as SGHRS and CDR2 as YFSETQ. Trimming left V 3 bases short and J 4 bases short, with 14 bases between. CDR3 length: 15 amino acids. CDR3 in DNA: TGCGCCAGCAGCTACTCCGACCCTACTTACAATGAGCAGTTCTTC. This sequence encodes CASSYSDPTYNEQFF.

This sequence joins TRBV2 and TRBJ2-3, with TRBD1 matching 7 bases. Germline V gene data show CDR1 as SNHLY and CDR2 as FYNNEI. The CDR3 sequence is 14 residues long. Losses at the gene ends were 6 bases for V and 0 bases for J; bases not matched to a gene: 3. CDR3 coding DNA: TGTGCCAGCAGGGACAGGAGAAGCACAGATACGCAGTATTTT. Translating gives CASRDRRSTDTQYF.

This clone appeared a few times. CDR3 bases: TGTGCCAGCAGGAGGCAGGGCTCCTACAATGAGCAGTTCTTC. Translated: CASRRQGSYNEQFF. The V gene is TRBV21-1, the J gene TRBJ2-1; TRBD1, the D gene given by the table, was not confirmed from the DNA. TRBV21-1 is listed as a pseudogene. This CDR3 spans 14 amino acids.

DNA of the CDR3: TGTGCCAGCAGCGAACTTAGCGGGAGAAGGGCGAACACCGGGGAGCTGTTTTTT. Translation: CASSELSGRRANTGELFF. This chain joins TRBV21-1 and TRBJ2-2; the listed D gene, TRBD2, was not tested against the DNA. TRBV21-1 represents a pseudogene. The CDR3 extends over 18 amino acids.

A remark on this clone: Other DNA variants within this sample encode the same CDR3. The chain joins TRBV7-9 to TRBJ2-2; 11 bases agree with TRBD2. After removal of 5 bases from V and 6 bases from J, the junction contained 2 bases not matched to a gene. CDR3 size: 14 residues. Germline CDR1 is SEHNR and CDR2 is FQNEAQ (reference sequence). The CDR3 reads CASSLGLAAGELFF. CDR3 in DNA: TGTGCCAGCAGCCTGGGACTAGCGGCCGGGGAGCTGTTTTTT.

This sequence joins TRBV9 and TRBJ2-3; TRBD2 agrees at 11 bases. Germline V lookup: CDR1 SGDLS, CDR2 YYNGEE. The length of the CDR3 is 15 residues. V gave up 3 bases and J gave up 4 bases; unmatched junction bases: 4. DNA of the CDR3: TGTGCCAGCAGCGGTACTAGCGGGAGATCAGATACGCAGTATTTT. It specifies CASSGTSGRSDTQYF. The full variable domain, rest sourced from reference TRBV9 and TRBJ2-3, is DSGVTQTPKHLITATGQRVTLRCSPRSGDLSVYWYQQSLDQGLQFLIQYYNGEERAKGNILERFSAQQFPDLHSELNLSSLELGDSALYFCASSGTSGRSDTQYFGPGTRLTVL.

V gene TRBV27 combines with J gene TRBJ1-5; TRBD1 is a possible D gene (5 bases). From germline, CDR1 is MNHEY and CDR2 SMNVEV (reference sequence). The V and J ends lost 2 bases and 11 bases respectively, with 10 bases between them. The length of the CDR3 is 12 residues. CDR3 bases: TGTGCCAGCAGTTTACAGGGCGGGACCCAGCATTTT. It specifies CASSLQGGTQHF.

The gene calls are TRBV5-4 and TRBJ1-2; the D gene is possibly TRBD1 (6 bases). This CDR3 has 14 amino acids. Germline V gene data show CDR1 as SGHNT and CDR2 as YYREEE (reference sequence). Between the trimmed V and J ends, which lost 2 bases and 3 bases, there was a span of 11 bases. The CDR3 sequence: CASSLRGWDYGYTF. DNA of the CDR3: TGTGCCAGCAGCTTAAGGGGGTGGGACTATGGCTACACCTTC.

This chain joins TRBV19 and TRBJ2-3; possibly TRBD1 for D (6 bases). The germline V gene encodes CDR1 LNHDA and CDR2 SQIVND (reference sequence). CDR3 size: 14 residues. The V and J ends lost 3 bases and 4 bases respectively, with 11 bases between them. The CDR3 here is CASSISGAPDTQYF. Here the CDR3 DNA reads TGTGCCAGTAGTATCTCAGGGGCCCCAGATACGCAGTATTTT.

The rearrangement uses TRBV28 and TRBJ2-7; a weak D match, TRBD2 (6 bases). V was shortened by 2 bases and J by 5 bases, with 10 bases between the two germline ends. Germline values: CDR1 MDHEN, CDR2 SYDVKM. This CDR3 has 13 amino acids. This CDR3 is CASSLGGLHEQYF. In nucleotides, the CDR3 is TGTGCCAGCAGTTTAGGGGGACTCCACGAGCAGTACTTC.

The gene calls are TRBV30 and TRBJ2-7, with D possibly TRBD2 on 6 matching bases. Germline V CDR1 and CDR2: GTSNPN, SVGIG (reference sequence). The germline V and J ends were trimmed by 2 bases and 3 bases, with 11 bases remaining between them. This CDR3 is 13 amino acids long. The CDR3, as DNA: TGTGCCTGGAGTTTGACTAGACTCTACGAGCAGTACTTC. This gives the protein CAWSLTRLYEQYF.

J is TRBJ1-2 and V is TRBV11-1, with D perhaps TRBD1 (6 bases). The V gene's germline CDR1 is SGHAT and CDR2 FQDESV (reference sequence). V was pared by 1 base and J by 4 bases, with 13 bases between. This CDR3 contains 15 residues. CDR3 in amino acids: CASSLDRTASYGYTF. The CDR3 coding sequence is TGTGCCAGCAGCTTAGATCGGACAGCAAGCTATGGCTACACCTTC.

The chain carries TRBV7-9 and TRBJ2-7; possible D gene TRBD1, 5 bases. Germline V gene sequence: CDR1 SEHNR, CDR2 FQNEAQ (reference sequence). The CDR3 is 14 amino acids. V shed 1 base and J shed 1 base, with 8 bases lying between them. CDR3: CASSLVRVSYEQYF. DNA for the CDR3: TGTGCCAGCAGCTTAGTCAGGGTGTCCTACGAGCAGTACTTC.

V is TRBV5-8 and J is TRBJ2-4; tentative D call: TRBD2 (6 bases). The V end lost 3 bases, the J end lost 7 bases, and 17 bases lay between the germline ends. The CDR3 has 15 amino acids. CDR1 is SGHTS, CDR2 YDEGEE, per germline. Here the CDR3 DNA reads TGTGCCAGCAGCTGGGCGGGGACGGTTTTCAACATTCAGTACTTC. As protein: CASSWAGTVFNIQYF.

This clone came up many times. The genes are TRBV7-9 and TRBJ2-1; 12 bases map to TRBD2. Germline V gene lookup returns CDR1 SEHNR and CDR2 FQNEAQ (reference sequence). The CDR3 extends over 16 amino acids. Trimming removed 5 bases from V and 5 bases from J; junction bases left unmatched: 7. The CDR3 is CASSATGLAGDNEQFF. The CDR3 DNA is TGTGCCAGCAGCGCAACGGGACTAGCGGGTGACAATGAGCAGTTCTTC.

The chain links TRBV2 to TRBJ1-2; TRBD1 is a possible D gene (5 bases). Germline CDR1 is SNHLY and CDR2 is FYNNEI. CDR3 length: 15 amino acids. Trimming shortened V by 6 bases and J by 9 bases, and 23 bases separated the two germline ends. CDR3 DNA sequence: TGTGCCAGCAGCTACATATTGGGAGGGGAATCGAGCTACACCTTC. Translation gives CASSYILGGESSYTF.

The V call is TRBV25-1, the J call TRBJ2-7, with a weak D call TRBD2 (7 bases). CDR3 length equals 15 residues. Germline V gives CDR1 MGHDK, CDR2 SYGVNS. Trimming took off 3 bases at V and 1 base at J, with 13 bases between the two ends. The DNA of the CDR3 is TGTGCCAGCAGTGAGAGGGGGGGCATTTCCTACGAGCAGTACTTC. It codes for CASSERGGISYEQYF.